These T cell receptor beta chains were read from a single sample in a study of T cells after yellow fever vaccination. Via MiXCR, TCRdb re-called the 5' RACE reads, giving one row per CDR3 protein. The sample records 30,000 or so distinct CDR3 sequences, approximately 6% being singletons. The sample here was PBMCs, either bulk or a sorted T-cell subset (CD4+, CD8+, memory, or dextramer-sorted; not recorded which), taken on the day of the yellow fever booster vaccination. The receptors stem from a young man who received the YFV17D yellow fever vaccine. Each CDR3 is given with its conserved first and last residue. Fields, in order: J gene, clone size, V gene, CDR3 protein. Clone size appears in some rows only: once, few, many, or a class for an expanded clone.

>TRBJ2-5|few|TRBV18
CASSPQMSPQETQYF
>TRBJ2-1|-|TRBV28
CASGTSGRSNEQFF
>TRBJ2-7|-|TRBV3-1
CASSLAGEMGEQYF
>TRBJ2-3|many|TRBV7-6
CASSSEGDTQYF
>TRBJ2-2|many|TRBV28
CATSPGMLTGELFF
>TRBJ2-7|many|TRBV7-9
CASSETLGLAGDEQYF
>TRBJ2-5|many|TRBV24-1
CATSDPNGGLETQYF
>TRBJ2-6|many|TRBV20-1
CSARVRPSSGANVLTF
>TRBJ2-1|few|TRBV12-3/TRBV12-4
CASRLAGGPGNEQFF
>TRBJ2-5|many|TRBV6-5
CASSSLGGAETQYF
>TRBJ2-3|many|TRBV4-2
CASSQDIAGGPDTQYF
>TRBJ1-1|few|TRBV11-2
CASSLNRGRVGWFF
>TRBJ1-1|-|TRBV7-2
CASSPWGNTEAFF
>TRBJ2-7|many|TRBV7-2
CASSLVVGTGDYEQYF
>TRBJ2-1|many|TRBV10-3
CASRLGNEQFF
>TRBJ2-1|many|TRBV4-3
CASSQVPGGAPRDDEQFF
>TRBJ2-7|many|TRBV7-6
CASSLVGTGLYEQYF